The clone carrying this T cell receptor (beta chain) is classed as large (0.1 to 1%). Antigen unknown. TCRdb passed the multiplex PCR reads through MiXCR, listing each CDR3 protein once. The data show 1,200 to 1,500 distinct CDR3 sequences, around 20% seen once. Study outcomes and limitations: Tumor memory CD4+ T cell TCR gene usage was found to cluster with blood and lymph node memory CD4+ cells and with lymph node naive CD4+ cells. Tumor Tregs overlapped most with tumor, then blood, naive CD4+ cells.

Naive CD4+ cells had CD25+ Tregs removed. Sequencing input: naive CD4+ T cells sorted from blood. As to subset: naive CD4+ T cells, CD4+CD45RA+CD25-. This sequence was found in a female donor with breast cancer.

The CDR3 bases are TGTGCCAGCAGTCTGACAGGAGACTATGGCTACACCTTC. Translating it yields CASSLTGDYGYTF. The chain joins TRBV12-3 or TRBV12-4 to TRBJ1-2; D may be TRBD1 (6 bases). V was clipped by 5 bases and J by 3 bases, with 10 bases between them. This CDR3 has 13 amino acids.